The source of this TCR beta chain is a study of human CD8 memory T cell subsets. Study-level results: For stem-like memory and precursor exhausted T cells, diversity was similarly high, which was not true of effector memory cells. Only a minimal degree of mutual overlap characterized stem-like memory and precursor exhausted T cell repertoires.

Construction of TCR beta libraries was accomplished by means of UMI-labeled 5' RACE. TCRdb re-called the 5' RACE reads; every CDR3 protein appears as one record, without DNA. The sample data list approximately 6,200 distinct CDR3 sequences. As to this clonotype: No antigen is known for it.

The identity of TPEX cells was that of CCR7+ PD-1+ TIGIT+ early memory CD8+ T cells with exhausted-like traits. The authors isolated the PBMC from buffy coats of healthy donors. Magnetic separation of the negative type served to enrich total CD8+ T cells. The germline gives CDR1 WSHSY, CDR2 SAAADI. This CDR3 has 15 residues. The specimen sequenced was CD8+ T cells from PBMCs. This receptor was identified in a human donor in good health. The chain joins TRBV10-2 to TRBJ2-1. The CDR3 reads CASSEGASNYNEQFF.